A single sample is the source of the 3 T cell receptor beta chains below, sequenced in a study of vaccination and CD4 T cells after COVID-19. Sequencing of the DNA from cultured CD4+ T cells was carried out with the Oncomine TCR Beta short-read assay. TCRdb itself ran the PCR reads through MiXCR, one entry per CDR3 protein. The repertoire consists of about 22,000 distinct CDR3 sequences, with 30% to 35% occurring once and the leading ten covering roughly 12%. These receptors' targets are unknown. Treatment noted: roughly 10-day PBMC culture with coronavirus spike peptide pools or control peptides (ViraFEST assay). The sample was cultured CD4+ T cells from blood. These receptors all stem from a human donor with COVID-19.

This clonotype was seen more than once but under ten times. V gene TRBV2 combines with J gene TRBJ1-2, with a tentative D call TRBD1 (6 bases). The germline V gene has CDR1 SNHLY and CDR2 FYNNEI. CDR3 size: 14 residues. Trimming pared 5 bases from V and 7 bases from J, leaving 17 bases between. CDR3 in DNA: TGTGCCAGCAGTAGCTCAGGCAGGGGAGCTGGCTACACCTTC. Residues: CASSSSGRGAGYTF. Together with reference TRBV2 and TRBJ1-2, the CDR3 gives the full variable domain: EPEVTQTPSHQVTQMGQEVILRCVPISNHLYFYWYRQILGQKVEFLVSFYNNEISEKSEIFDDQFSVERPDGSNFTLKIRSTKLEDSAMYFCASSSSGRGAGYTFGSGTRLTVV.

This clonotype is deemed medium-sized. This sequence joins TRBV30 and TRBJ2-5; maybe TRBD2 (5 bases). Trimming removed 3 bases at V and 6 bases at J, with 14 bases between. Germline loops: CDR1 GTSNPN, CDR2 SVGIG (reference sequence). This CDR3 is 13 amino acids long. CDR3 loop: CAWSDGAAKTQYF. CDR3 bases: TGTGCCTGGAGCGATGGAGCGGCAAAGACCCAGTACTTC.

The gene calls are TRBV6-1 and TRBJ2-3; maybe TRBD1 (6 bases). Germline CDR1 and CDR2: MNHNS and SASEGT. The CDR3 sequence is 15 residues long. Trimming pared 9 bases from V and 2 bases from J, leaving 18 bases between. In DNA, the CDR3 is TGTGCCAGTCGGCCTGGCAGGGGCACCACAGATACGCAGTATTTT. It specifies CASRPGRGTTDTQYF.